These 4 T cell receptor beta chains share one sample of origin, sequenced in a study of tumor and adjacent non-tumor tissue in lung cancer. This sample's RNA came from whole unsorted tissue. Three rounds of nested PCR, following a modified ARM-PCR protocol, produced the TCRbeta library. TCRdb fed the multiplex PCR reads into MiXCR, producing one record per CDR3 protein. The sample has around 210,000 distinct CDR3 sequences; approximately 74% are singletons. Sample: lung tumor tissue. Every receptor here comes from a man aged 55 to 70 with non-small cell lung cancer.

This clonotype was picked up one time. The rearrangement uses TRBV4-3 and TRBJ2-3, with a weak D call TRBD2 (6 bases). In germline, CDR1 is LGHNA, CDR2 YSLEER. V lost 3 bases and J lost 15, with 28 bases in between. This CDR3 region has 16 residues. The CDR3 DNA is TGCGCCAGCAGCCAGGATAGAGCGGGCACCACAAATATGCATTATTTT. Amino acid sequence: CASSQDRAGTTNMHYF.

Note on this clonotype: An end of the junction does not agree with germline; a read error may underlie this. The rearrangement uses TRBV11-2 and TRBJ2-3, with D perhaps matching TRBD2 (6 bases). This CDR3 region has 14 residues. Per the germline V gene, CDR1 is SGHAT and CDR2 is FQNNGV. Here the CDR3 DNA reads TGTGCCAGCAGCCGCGGGACTGGCACCTATACGCAGTATTTC. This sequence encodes CASSRGTGTYTQYF.

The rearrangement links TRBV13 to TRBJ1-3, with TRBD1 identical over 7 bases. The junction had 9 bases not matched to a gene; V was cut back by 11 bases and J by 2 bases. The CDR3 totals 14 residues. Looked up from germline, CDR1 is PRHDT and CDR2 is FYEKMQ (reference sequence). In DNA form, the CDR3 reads TGTGCCGGTAGCTTGCAGGGGGCTGGAAACACCATATATTTT. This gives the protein CAGSLQGAGNTIYF.

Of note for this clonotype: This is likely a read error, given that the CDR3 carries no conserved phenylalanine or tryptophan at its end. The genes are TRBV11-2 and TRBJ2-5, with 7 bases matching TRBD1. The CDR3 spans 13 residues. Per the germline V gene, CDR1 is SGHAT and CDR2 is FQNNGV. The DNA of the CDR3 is TGCGCCAGCAACTCTACAGGGGAAGAGACCCAGTACTAC. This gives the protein CASNSTGEETQYY.